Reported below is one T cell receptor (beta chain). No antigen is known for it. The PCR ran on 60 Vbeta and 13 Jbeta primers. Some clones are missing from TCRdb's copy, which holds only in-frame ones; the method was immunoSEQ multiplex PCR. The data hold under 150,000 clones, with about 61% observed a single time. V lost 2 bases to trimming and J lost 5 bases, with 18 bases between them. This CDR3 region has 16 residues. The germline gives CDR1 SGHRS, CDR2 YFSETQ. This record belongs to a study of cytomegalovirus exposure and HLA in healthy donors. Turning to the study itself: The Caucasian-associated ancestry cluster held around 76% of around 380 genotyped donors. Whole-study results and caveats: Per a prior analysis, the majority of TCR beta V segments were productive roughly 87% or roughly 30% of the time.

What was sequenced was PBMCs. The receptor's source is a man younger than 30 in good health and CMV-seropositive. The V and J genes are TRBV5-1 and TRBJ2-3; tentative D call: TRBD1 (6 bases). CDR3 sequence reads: CASSLIVRGGGDTQYF. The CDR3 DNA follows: TGCGCCAGCAGCTTAATTGTCCGTGGGGGCGGAGATACGCAGTATTTT.